One sample yielded the 28 T cell receptor beta chains listed below, sequenced in a study of blood T cell repertoires in COVID-19. Assay: immunoSEQ multiplex PCR; the TCRdb copy retains only in-frame clones and omits some. The sample lists about 99,000 clones; approximately 85% were seen once. The source material was peripheral blood. These receptors were obtained from a man in his 60s with acute or convalescent COVID-19.

The CDR3 DNA sequence: TGCAGCGTCCGGGACAAAAATGAAAAACTGTTTTTT. Translation: CSVRDKNEKLFF. This chain connects TRBV29-1 to TRBJ1-4, with D possibly being TRBD1 (6 bases). Looked up from germline, CDR1 is SQVTM and CDR2 is ANQGSEA. V was clipped by 6 bases and J by 5 bases, with 10 bases between them. The CDR3 sequence is 12 residues long.

The V call is TRBV11-3, the J call TRBJ2-7; D gene ambiguous. V dropped 4 bases and J dropped 0 bases, with 10 bases sitting between them. Per germline, CDR1 SGHNT and CDR2 YENEEA. The CDR3 is 14 amino acids. CDR3 coding DNA: TGTGCCAGCAGCTCCAGGAAACCCTCCTACGAGCAGTACTTC. Translation gives CASSSRKPSYEQYF.

The genes are TRBV7-4 and TRBJ2-5; TRBD1 is a possible D gene (6 bases). Germline-derived CDR1 and CDR2 are SGHVT and SQSDAQ. The length of the CDR3 is 15 residues. Trimming took 1 base from V and 2 from J, leaving 11 bases between them. CDR3 in DNA: TGTGCCAGCAGCTTAGGGGGGCAAGTTCAAGAGACCCAGTACTTC. Translating it yields CASSLGGQVQETQYF.

The chain uses TRBV19 and TRBJ2-4, with D perhaps matching TRBD2 (6 bases). This CDR3 is 14 amino acids long. V was cut by 4 bases and J by 6 bases, with 13 bases left in between. The germline gives CDR1 LNHDA, CDR2 SQIVND (reference sequence). The chain's CDR3 is CASSSEGLLNIQYF. CDR3 DNA: TGTGCCAGTAGTAGCGAGGGACTCCTAAACATTCAGTACTTC. The whole variable domain, remainder taken from reference TRBV19 and TRBJ2-4, is DGGITQSPKYLFRKEGQNVTLSCEQNLNHDAMYWYRQDPGQGLRLIYYSQIVNDFQKGDIAEGYSVSREKKESFPLTVTSAQKNPTAFYLCASSSEGLLNIQYFGAGTRLSVL.

The chain combines TRBV5-1 with TRBJ1-2; 7 nucleotides align to TRBD1. Trimming took 0 bases from V and 2 from J; bases not matched to a gene: 1. The germline CDR1 and CDR2 sequences are SGHRS and YFSETQ. The CDR3 extends over 14 amino acids. DNA of the CDR3: TGCGCCAGCAGCTTGGAGGGACAGAACTATGGCTACACCTTC. Amino acid sequence: CASSLEGQNYGYTF.

The chain links TRBV7-2 to TRBJ2-1; D may be TRBD2 (6 bases). CDR3 size: 15 residues. Germline V CDR1 and CDR2: SGHTA, FQGNSA. Trimming pared 3 bases from V and 10 bases from J, leaving 19 bases between. The CDR3 DNA reads as TGTGCCAGCAGCTTTGTAGGCGGGAAGGGTGTGGAGCAGTTCTTC. Its translation: CASSFVGGKGVEQFF.

The chain couples TRBV5-1 to TRBJ2-5; the match to TRBD1 covers 10 bases. Germline V lookup: CDR1 SGHRS, CDR2 YFSETQ. V gave up 3 bases and J gave up 3 bases; unmatched junction bases: 2. CDR3 length equals 14 residues. This CDR3 reads CASSYGTGEETQYF. The CDR3 DNA reads TGCGCCAGCAGCTACGGGACAGGGGAAGAGACCCAGTACTTC.

The chain has TRBV28 and TRBJ1-5, with D perhaps matching TRBD1 (5 bases). The germline V gene has CDR1 MDHEN and CDR2 SYDVKM. The germline V and J ends were trimmed by 6 bases and 1 base, with 22 bases remaining between them. The CDR3 loop spans 18 amino acids. CDR3 sequence (DNA): TGTGCCAGCAGCCTTCGACAGAAGCTGCTGGGAAGCAATCAGCCCCAGCATTTT. This gives the protein CASSLRQKLLGSNQPQHF.

The chain has TRBV7-2 and TRBJ2-7; TRBD2 aligns across 9 bases. Germline trimming cut 5 bases from V and 5 bases from J; bases unmatched to any gene: 10. CDR3 length: 15 amino acids. CDR1 and CDR2 (germline): SGHTA, FQGNSA. The CDR3 DNA follows: TGTGCCAGCAGCCCTTTAGCGGGAGCGGGAGACGAGCAGTACTTC. Its translation is CASSPLAGAGDEQYF.

The chain carries TRBV27 and TRBJ2-3; 11 nucleotides align to TRBD2. V was clipped by 1 base and J by 3 bases; unmatched bases: 9. The CDR3 has 18 residues. Germline V lookup: CDR1 MNHEY, CDR2 SMNVEV (reference sequence). The CDR3 reads CASSLLWGASGGTDTQYF. CDR3 in DNA: TGTGCCAGCAGTTTATTGTGGGGGGCTAGCGGGGGGACAGATACGCAGTATTTT.

This clone was counted between two and nine times. The V and J genes are TRBV14 and TRBJ2-7; 7 positions agree with TRBD1. The CDR3 is 16 amino acids. J lost 0 bases, V lost 1 base, and 6 bases had no gene match. Germline V gene data show CDR1 as SGHDN and CDR2 as FVKESK. The CDR3 nucleotides are TGTGCCAGCAGCCAAGGGGGGACAGCGAACTCCTACGAGCAGTACTTC. Translating it yields CASSQGGTANSYEQYF.

The rearrangement joins TRBV7-9 to TRBJ2-1; D is possibly TRBD2 (7 bases). From germline, CDR1 is SEHNR and CDR2 FQNEAQ (reference sequence). Between the trimmed V and J ends, which lost 1 base and 3 bases, there was a span of 13 bases. This CDR3 contains 16 residues. The CDR3 DNA follows: TGTGCCAGCAGCTTAGTGGGGGGGCCCTACTACAATGAGCAGTTCTTC. Its protein is CASSLVGGPYYNEQFF.

The chain links TRBV6-5 to TRBJ2-7; 9 bases agree with TRBD1. CDR3 length: 14 amino acids. CDR1 is MNHEY and CDR2 is SVGAGI in the germline V gene. V shed 7 bases and J 4 bases; nucleotides not matched to a gene: 8. The DNA for the CDR3 is TGTGCCAGCACCTCCGGGACAGGGTATTACGAGCAGTACTTC. It yields the protein CASTSGTGYYEQYF.

The chain recombines TRBV19 with TRBJ1-1; TRBD1 is a possible D gene (6 bases). This CDR3 has 14 amino acids. The germline V and J ends were trimmed by 6 bases and 1 base, with 12 bases remaining between them. Germline-derived CDR1 and CDR2 are LNHDA and SQIVND (reference sequence). For the CDR3, the DNA is TGTGCCAGTAGACCGGGACATGAGAACACTGAAGCTTTCTTT. Its translation: CASRPGHENTEAFF.

The CDR3 region is CASSFSGVGSLGYTF. DNA for the CDR3: TGTGCCAGCAGCTTTTCAGGCGTTGGGTCTCTAGGCTACACCTTC. The chain couples TRBV7-8 to TRBJ1-2; D uncertain. Trimming removed 3 bases from V and 8 bases from J, with 19 bases in between. CDR3 length: 15 amino acids. In germline, CDR1 is SGHVS, CDR2 FQNEAQ. The entire variable domain, with the rest obtained from reference TRBV7-8 and TRBJ1-2, is as follows: GAGVSQSPRYKVAKRGQDVALRCDPISGHVSLFWYQQALGQGPEFLTYFQNEAQLDKSGLPSDRFFAERPEGSVSTLKIQRTQQEDSAVYLCASSFSGVGSLGYTFGSGTRLTVV.

The rearrangement uses TRBV24-1 and TRBJ2-3, with 12 positions matching TRBD2. The germline V gene has CDR1 KGHDR and CDR2 SFDVKD. With V trimmed by 7 bases and J by 5 bases, 18 bases remained unmatched. This CDR3 is 19 amino acids long. This chain's CDR3 is CATSGAPLAGGIILDTQYF. The CDR3 DNA sequence: TGTGCCACCAGCGGGGCACCCCTAGCGGGAGGGATTATTTTAGATACGCAGTATTTT.

The chain joins TRBV2 to TRBJ2-2, with 14 bases matching TRBD2. V shed 6 bases, J shed 3 bases, and the junction held 6 bases outside the gene matches. The CDR3 loop spans 17 amino acids. The germline gives CDR1 SNHLY, CDR2 FYNNEI. This CDR3 is CASRSGTSGSHTGELFF. The DNA for the CDR3 is TGTGCCAGCAGGTCCGGGACTAGCGGGAGCCACACCGGGGAGCTGTTTTTT.

This chain connects TRBV19 to TRBJ1-5; D unclear. Germline loops: CDR1 LNHDA, CDR2 SQIVND (reference sequence). The CDR3 covers 14 residues. V lost 9 bases and J 6 bases, leaving 18 bases between the germline ends. The DNA for the CDR3 is TGTGCCAGGGAGCTCCCAGAACGATCTCAGCCCCAGCATTTT. Its translation is CARELPERSQPQHF. Complete variable domain (other parts from reference TRBV19 and TRBJ1-5): DGGITQSPKYLFRKEGQNVTLSCEQNLNHDAMYWYRQDPGQGLRLIYYSQIVNDFQKGDIAEGYSVSREKKESFPLTVTSAQKNPTAFYLCARELPERSQPQHFGDGTRLSIL.

This clone was seen a handful of times. This chain joins TRBV21-1 and TRBJ2-1; the D call TRBD2 from the table was never checked on the DNA. TRBV21-1 is classified as a pseudogene. CDR3 length: 16 residues. DNA of the CDR3: TGTGCCAGCAGCAAAGCCTGCCCCAGCGCCTACAATGAGCAGTTCTTC. It encodes CASSKACPSAYNEQFF.

On this clone: The sample contains more than one DNA sequence encoding this CDR3. This chain links TRBV18 with TRBJ1-5, with 10 nucleotides matching TRBD1. Germline assignment: CDR1 KGHSH and CDR2 LQKENI. There are 15 residues in the CDR3. With 3 bases clipped from V and 2 bases from J, the junction kept 1 base outside the gene matches. The CDR3 DNA follows: TGTGCCAGCTCACCCGGGACAGGGGGCAATCAGCCCCAGCATTTT. It translates to CASSPGTGGNQPQHF.

J is TRBJ2-1 and V is TRBV25-1; 8 bases are a match to TRBD2. Trimming cost V 6 bases and J 10 bases; bases outside gene matches: 14. Germline CDR1 reads MGHDK; CDR2 reads SYGVNS. This CDR3 spans 15 amino acids. This chain's CDR3 is CASRPGTRSLGEQFF. The CDR3 DNA reads as TGTGCCAGCAGACCGGGGACTAGGAGCCTCGGCGAGCAGTTCTTC.

The chain uses TRBV7-9 and TRBJ2-2; D call uncertain. The CDR3 runs to 15 residues. V was pared by 0 bases and J by 1 base, with 6 bases between. Germline CDR1 SEHNR, CDR2 FQNEAQ (reference sequence). CDR3 nucleotide sequence: TGTGCCAGCAGCTTAGCGCTAATGAACACCGGGGAGCTGTTTTTT. Translated, it gives CASSLALMNTGELFF. Complete variable domain (other parts from reference TRBV7-9 and TRBJ2-2): DTGVSQNPRHKITKRGQNVTFRCDPISEHNRLYWYRQTLGQGPEFLTYFQNEAQLEKSRLLSDRFSAERPKGSFSTLEIQRTEQGDSAMYLCASSLALMNTGELFFGEGSRLTVL.

The rearrangement joins TRBV27 to TRBJ1-4; 12 bases are shared with TRBD1. After removal of 5 bases from V and 6 bases from J, the junction contained 1 base not matched to a gene. The CDR3 is 14 amino acids. Germline CDR1 MNHEY, CDR2 SMNVEV (reference sequence). The CDR3 reads CASSRDRGHEKLFF. The CDR3 nucleotides are TGTGCCAGCAGTAGGGACAGGGGGCATGAAAAACTGTTTTTT.

This chain uses TRBV5-1 with TRBJ1-4; no clear D. Trimming removed 0 bases at V and 0 bases at J, with 12 bases between. Germline lookup yields CDR1 SGHRS and CDR2 YFSETQ. CDR3 size: 17 residues. The CDR3 region is CASSLVAGSATNEKLFF. The CDR3 DNA reads TGCGCCAGCAGCTTGGTTGCAGGCTCTGCAACTAATGAAAAACTGTTTTTT.

This chain joins TRBV10-2 and TRBJ2-3, with a weak D call TRBD1 (5 bases). This CDR3 region has 12 residues. Trimming removed 7 bases from V and 2 bases from J, with 7 bases in between. The V gene's germline CDR1 is WSHSY and CDR2 SAAADI. The CDR3: CASKTDTDTQYF. DNA for the CDR3: TGCGCCAGCAAGACAGACACAGATACGCAGTATTTT.

The V gene is TRBV30, the J gene TRBJ1-6, with 9 bases matching TRBD1. Germline values: CDR1 GTSNPN, CDR2 SVGIG (reference sequence). The V gene end was trimmed by 3 bases and the J gene end by 7 bases; junction bases not matched to a gene: 13. The CDR3 extends over 17 amino acids. The CDR3 nucleotides read TGTGCCTGGAGGACGGGGACAGGGAGACTGTTGAATTCACCCCTCCACTTT. It encodes CAWRTGTGRLLNSPLHF.

The chain recombines TRBV12-3 or TRBV12-4 with TRBJ1-2; D is uncertain. The CDR3 extends over 13 amino acids. V was shortened by 4 bases and J by 2 bases, with 8 bases between the two germline ends. DNA of the CDR3: TGTGCCAGCAGTTCCACAGAGAACTATGGCTACACCTTC. Its translation is CASSSTENYGYTF.

The V and J genes are TRBV6-2 or TRBV6-3 and TRBJ2-7, with 14 bases that match TRBD2. The CDR3 contains 15 residues. V shed 5 bases, J shed 7 bases, and the junction held 7 bases outside the gene matches. The germline V gene has CDR1 MNHEY and CDR2 SVGEGT. The DNA for the CDR3 is TGTGCCAGCAGTGCGACTAGCGGGAGGGCCGGGGAGCAGTACTTC. Protein: CASSATSGRAGEQYF.